The rows below give T cell receptor beta chains drawn from one sample of a study of T cells in Graves' hyperthyroidism and ophthalmopathy. TCRdb used MiXCR to reprocess the multiplex PCR reads, holding one entry per CDR3 protein. Of around 800,000 distinct CDR3 sequences listed, about 38% were seen once; the top ten hold more than 7%. Sequencing input: blood. These receptors were collected from a man aged 18 to 29 with Graves' hyperthyroidism. CDR3s include the opening cysteine and the closing phenylalanine or tryptophan. The D gene is left open where the match is weak. Size values are once, few and many counts, or a class for expanded clones, and some rows have none.

CDR3 length | D gene | clone size | J gene | V gene | CDR3 DNA | CDR3 protein
13 | - | many | TRBJ2-6 | TRBV25-1 | TGTGCCAGCAGTGACGGACGGGCCAACGTCCTGACTTTC | CASSDGRANVLTF
14 | - | few | TRBJ2-2 | TRBV5-4 | TGTGCCAGCAGCTCAAATACAGGGTCCGGGGAGCTGTTTTTT | CASSSNTGSGELFF
12 | - | few | TRBJ1-2 | TRBV20-1 | TGCAGTGCTAGAGATGCAGGGTATGGCTACACCTTC | CSARDAGYGYTF
14 | TRBD1 | many | TRBJ2-7 | TRBV29-1 | TGCAGCGTCGGGGGGACAGGGGGTGGCTACGAGCAGTACTTC | CSVGGTGGGYEQYF
12 | - | many | TRBJ1-1 | TRBV2 | TGTGCCAGCAGGGACTGGCGCACTGAAGCTTTCTTT | CASRDWRTEAFF
14 | TRBD1 | - | TRBJ1-5 | TRBV6-5 | TGTGCCAGCAGCAAAGGACAGGGCCGACGGCCCCAGCATTTT | CASSKGQGRRPQHF
18 | - | - | TRBJ2-7 | TRBV7-2 | TGTGCCAGCAGCCAAGAAGCGGCTGGGCAGACGATCTCCTACGAGCAGTACTTC | CASSQEAAGQTISYEQYF
16 | - | - | TRBJ1-5 | TRBV19 | TGTGCCAGTAGTATCGATATCGGCCAGGGTGATCAGCCCCAGCATTTT | CASSIDIGQGDQPQHF
16 | - | - | TRBJ1-3 | TRBV7-8 | TGTGCCAGCAGCTTAGATCTTGGGGGATATGGAAACACCATATATTTT | CASSLDLGGYGNTIYF
15 | - | many | TRBJ1-5 | TRBV24-1 | TGTGCCACCGGCCACGGGCGGTTGGGGGACCAGCCCCAGCATTTT | CATGHGRLGDQPQHF
13 | - | - | TRBJ2-1 | TRBV15 | TGTGCCACCAGCAGCACCTTAGACGCTGAGCAGTTCTTC | CATSSTLDAEQFF
13 | - | few | TRBJ1-3 | TRBV20-1 | TGCAGTGCTAGAGCCGGTACTGGAAACACCATATATTTT | CSARAGTGNTIYF
15 | TRBD1 | - | TRBJ1-1 | TRBV7-2 | TGTGCCAGCAGCCGAGCGACAGGGCCTGACACTGAAGCTTTCTTT | CASSRATGPDTEAFF
15 | - | - | TRBJ1-1 | TRBV14 | TGTGCCAGCAGCCACCCCCGGACAAGGATGACTGAAGCTTTCTTT | CASSHPRTRMTEAFF
15 | - | few | TRBJ2-5 | TRBV6-5 | TGTGCCAGCAGCATCTTCGACTCGAGAGCGGAGACCCAGTACTTC | CASSIFDSRAETQYF
15 | - | - | TRBJ2-7 | TRBV7-2 | TGTGCCAGCAGCTTAGGGGAATGGCTGACCTACGAGCAGTACTTC | CASSLGEWLTYEQYF
15 | - | few | TRBJ1-4 | TRBV12-3/TRBV12-4 | TGTGCCAGCAGTTTTCACGTCGGGGGCTGGGAAAAACTGTTTTTT | CASSFHVGGWEKLFF
14 | TRBD2 | - | TRBJ2-7 | TRBV25-1 | TGTGCCAGCAGTTTGGCCGGGAGGGGGTACGAGCAGTACTTC | CASSLAGRGYEQYF